The 14 T cell receptor beta chains below were found in one sample sequenced in a study of cytomegalovirus exposure and HLA in healthy donors. Sequencing used immunoSEQ multiplex PCR; TCRdb keeps in-frame clones, though not all of them. The sample lists about 54,000 clones, approximately 90% seen once, with 8.4% in the top ten. Sequenced material: PBMCs. These receptors all stem from a woman in her late teens or twenties in good health and CMV-seropositive.

This chain joins TRBV6-1 and TRBJ1-6; 10 nucleotides match TRBD1. CDR3 length equals 14 residues. Per germline, CDR1 MNHNS and CDR2 SASEGT. The V segment lost 3 bases and the J segment 11 bases; nucleotides outside the gene matches: 4. In nucleotides, the CDR3 is TGTGCCAGCAGTGACCGGGACAGGGGTACACCCCTCCACTTT. Its translation is CASSDRDRGTPLHF.

The chain couples TRBV29-1 to TRBJ2-1; D unclear. The CDR3 length is 12 residues. Trimming pared 0 bases from V and 7 bases from J, leaving 7 bases between. Germline CDR1 reads SQVTM; CDR2 reads ANQGSEA. CDR3 nucleotide sequence: TGCAGCGTTGAAGATCGGTGGAATGAGCAGTTCTTC. Encoded protein: CSVEDRWNEQFF.

The chain is built from TRBV6-5 and TRBJ2-7; 7 bases are shared with TRBD1. This CDR3 is 16 amino acids long. CDR1 is MNHEY, CDR2 SVGAGI, per germline. V shed 0 bases, J shed 5 bases, and the junction held 10 bases outside the gene matches. The DNA for the CDR3 is TGTGCCAGCAGTTACTCCTCAGACAGGGTGGTCAACGAGCAGTACTTC. Translation: CASSYSSDRVVNEQYF.

The chain recombines TRBV5-1 with TRBJ2-5; a possible D gene is TRBD2 (6 bases). CDR3 length: 14 amino acids. V shed 2 bases and J shed 3 bases, with 11 bases lying between them. CDR1 SGHRS and CDR2 YFSETQ come from the germline V gene. CDR3 loop: CASSFGDSKETQYF. In nucleotides, the CDR3 is TGCGCCAGCAGCTTTGGGGACTCAAAAGAGACCCAGTACTTC.

The V gene is TRBV9, the J gene TRBJ1-1, with TRBD1 matching 8 bases. V lost 0 bases, J lost 0 bases, and 19 bases stayed unmatched. The CDR3 sequence is 21 residues long. Germline V gene lookup returns CDR1 SGDLS and CDR2 YYNGEE. DNA of the CDR3: TGTGCCAGCAGCGTAGGAACCGGGACAGGACCTTATCTTCCTATGAACACTGAAGCTTTCTTT. Translating it yields CASSVGTGTGPYLPMNTEAFF.

The chain couples TRBV18 to TRBJ1-4, with D maybe TRBD1 (5 bases). This CDR3 contains 16 residues. Germline-derived CDR1 and CDR2 are KGHSH and LQKENI. V was shortened by 3 bases and J by 0 bases, with 11 bases between the two germline ends. Here the CDR3 reads CASSPRQTSTNEKLFF. The CDR3 DNA reads as TGTGCCAGCTCACCCCGACAGACATCAACTAATGAAAAACTGTTTTTT.

V and J are TRBV5-1 and TRBJ1-6, with 7 bases matching TRBD1. V shed 5 bases, J shed 5 bases, and the junction held 7 bases outside the gene matches. Germline V lookup: CDR1 SGHRS, CDR2 YFSETQ. There are 15 residues in the CDR3. In DNA, the CDR3 is TGCGCCAGCAGGATTGGAGGGACAGATAATTCACCCCTCCACTTT. Residues: CASRIGGTDNSPLHF.

CDR3: CASSLEGGGDQPQHF. As DNA, the CDR3 is TGTGCCAGCAGCTTAGAAGGTGGGGGCGATCAGCCCCAGCATTTT. The V gene is TRBV7-9, the J gene TRBJ1-5; possibly TRBD1 for D (6 bases). The V gene's germline CDR1 is SEHNR and CDR2 FQNEAQ (reference sequence). The CDR3 extends over 15 amino acids. V lost 1 base and J 5 bases, leaving 12 bases between the germline ends.

In DNA form, the CDR3 reads TGTGCCAGCAGCTTAGGGGGAGGAGCTCCGGCCGGCGACACCGGGGAGCTGTTTTTT. Translating gives CASSLGGGAPAGDTGELFF. The rearrangement links TRBV11-2 to TRBJ2-2; weak D call: TRBD2 (6 bases). CDR1 and CDR2 from the germline V gene are SGHAT and FQNNGV. The CDR3 contains 19 residues. V dropped 1 base and J dropped 3 bases, with 21 bases sitting between them.

This clone was seen once. The genes are TRBV29-1 and TRBJ2-7; perhaps TRBD2 as D (5 bases). Per germline, CDR1 SQVTM and CDR2 ANQGSEA. This CDR3 region has 12 residues. Trimming cost V 3 bases and J 2 bases, with 8 bases left between them. The CDR3 region is CSVELRAYEQYF. In nucleotides, the CDR3 is TGCAGCGTTGAGTTGAGGGCCTACGAGCAGTACTTC.

The CDR3 DNA is TGTGCCAGCAAAATGTGGCAGCCCGGCGGCGAGCAGTACTTC. Encoded protein: CASKMWQPGGEQYF. The V call is TRBV27, the J call TRBJ2-7; D ambiguous. Germline CDR1 is MNHEY and CDR2 is SMNVEV (reference sequence). Between the trimmed V and J ends, which lost 7 bases and 6 bases, there was a span of 19 bases. The CDR3 contains 14 residues.

The rearrangement uses TRBV6-6 and TRBJ2-1; a possible D gene is TRBD2 (6 bases). Germline V gene lookup returns CDR1 MNHNY and CDR2 SVGAGI (reference sequence). The ends were cut back, 7 bases at V and 0 bases at J, with 7 bases in the middle. The CDR3 loop spans 13 amino acids. Here the CDR3 DNA reads TGTGCCAGCACCGGGGGCTCCTACAATGAGCAGTTCTTC. Residues: CASTGGSYNEQFF.

The V gene is TRBV13, the J gene TRBJ2-1, with 8 bases matching TRBD1. The V segment lost 5 bases and the J segment 6 bases; nucleotides outside the gene matches: 6. The CDR3 extends over 14 amino acids. CDR1 and CDR2 from the germline V gene are PRHDT and FYEKMQ (reference sequence). The CDR3 nucleotides are TGTGCCAGCAGCCTTGGGACAGGCATCAATGAGCAGTTCTTC. This gives the protein CASSLGTGINEQFF.

In nucleotides, the CDR3 is TGTGCCAGCAGTTCTCCGGGACAGGGTAGGGAGACCCAGTACTTC. This gives the protein CASSSPGQGRETQYF. V is TRBV28 and J is TRBJ2-5; 9 bases are a match to TRBD1. Trimming cost V 4 bases and J 5 bases; bases outside gene matches: 8. The CDR3 is 15 amino acids. CDR1 and CDR2 from the germline V gene are MDHEN and SYDVKM.